Below, one TCR beta chain is given with its context. The junction had 12 bases not matched to a gene; V was cut back by 7 bases and J by 4 bases. Germline CDR1 is MNHEY and CDR2 is SVGAGI. This CDR3 is 15 amino acids long. This sample was taken from a study of blood T cell repertoires in COVID-19. Assay: immunoSEQ multiplex PCR; the TCRdb copy retains only in-frame clones and omits some. The sample holds roughly 140,000 clones, more than 75% seen once. The chain employs TRBV6-5 and TRBJ2-7; 8 nucleotides agree with TRBD1. Sequenced input: peripheral blood. The clonotype comes from an older woman with COVID-19, enrolled during active disease. CDR3 DNA: TGTGCCAGCATGTTGCTGGACAGGGCACTTTACGAGCAGTACGTC. Residues: CASMLLDRALYEQYV.